This section outlines one T cell receptor beta chain sequence together with its context. Its antigen is still unknown. No base quality information exists; no much larger clone differs at one position. Sample time point, as interpreted from the label and publication: blood sample drawn before combined kidney and bone marrow transplant. Thawed PBMCs were FACS-sorted into unstimulated Tregs (CD4+CD25+CD127-), CD4+ non-Tregs (CD4+CD25-), CD4 cells and CD8 cells. The patients were several recipients of combined kidney and bone marrow transplants from the ITN036ST trial, and samples were available only from these trial subjects. Healthy control blood was processed to PBMCs by Ficoll density gradient and cryopreserved, and patient PBMCs were collected before and after transplant. For TCRbeta CDR3 sequencing, genomic DNA was extracted from sorted cells using the QIAGEN DNeasy Blood and Tissue Kit. High-throughput TCRbeta CDR3 sequencing was carried out commercially through immunoSEQ, with PCR amplification with bias correction and internal controls included. The authors processed their data as follows. Unique productive TCRbeta sequences were defined by CDR3 nucleotide sequence where primers matched, and otherwise by CDR3 amino acid sequence together with Vbeta and Jbeta genes. As a correction for sorting error, sequences shared between sorted populations at a frequency ratio of 2:1 or less were discarded, and the remaining shared sequences were assigned to the higher population. Sequences were defined as donor-reactive when expanded at least 5-fold in CFSE-low cells versus unstimulated cells and present at a frequency of at least 0.01% in CFSE-low cells. Jensen-Shannon divergence, calculated on the top 100 TCRbeta sequences ranked by frequency, was used to quantify repertoire divergence. When a sample had multiple sequencing runs, each run was corrected for sorting error separately and the runs were then pooled. The table comes from immuneACCESS by way of TCRdb, which keeps in-frame sequences with V and J called. Part of the clones is missing from these tables; in studies checked, under half for an unresolved V gene and the rest for unknown reasons. That table gives V, J and clone size, and the DNA gave D and trimming. The sample records fewer than 80,000 clones, approximately 98% of which are singletons. About 0.5% of the sample lies in the top ten.

The sample belongs to a study of Tregs in tolerant kidney transplant recipients (dated 2019 in TCRdb). About the study as a whole: The transplants used related donors with nonmyeloablative bone marrow transplantation, and mixed chimerism in the human trials was transient. The study used TCRbeta sequencing to identify donor-specific regulatory T cells before combined kidney and bone marrow transplantation, then tracked those cells after transplant.

What the research found in general, with its limitations: Donor-specific Treg expansion exceeded global Treg expansion in tolerant patients, suggesting antigen-driven rather than nonspecific expansion. PCR primers changed over time for some patients, so nucleotide-level comparison across those patients' samples was not possible. The most biologically relevant and donor-specific TCRbeta repertoire appeared to be identified by expanding Tregs with activated donor B cells. Because only a small number of patients were included, the study had limitations, and the results will need to be validated in larger populations as well as under other immunosuppression protocols. Although technical replication error seemed to be minimal, the question of biological reproducibility was not addressed directly.

This clonotype was sampled from a human donor who received a combined kidney and bone marrow transplant. This specimen was CD4+ T cells from blood, taken before the transplant.

The nucleotide sequence reads TGTGCCAGCAGTTTGACAGGGTGGAACATTCAGTACTTC. This translates into CASSLTGWNIQYF. Recombination linked TRBV27 to TRBJ2-4; 7 bases in between match TRBD1. Including the terminal cysteine and phenylalanine, the CDR3 comprises 13 residues. The only DNA kept is the CDR3, 39 bases in frame from the first base. The germline V gene (reference sequence) sets CDR1 to MNHEY and CDR2 to SMNVEV. After removal of 3 bases from V and 7 bases from J, the junction retains 3 bases not matched to a gene.